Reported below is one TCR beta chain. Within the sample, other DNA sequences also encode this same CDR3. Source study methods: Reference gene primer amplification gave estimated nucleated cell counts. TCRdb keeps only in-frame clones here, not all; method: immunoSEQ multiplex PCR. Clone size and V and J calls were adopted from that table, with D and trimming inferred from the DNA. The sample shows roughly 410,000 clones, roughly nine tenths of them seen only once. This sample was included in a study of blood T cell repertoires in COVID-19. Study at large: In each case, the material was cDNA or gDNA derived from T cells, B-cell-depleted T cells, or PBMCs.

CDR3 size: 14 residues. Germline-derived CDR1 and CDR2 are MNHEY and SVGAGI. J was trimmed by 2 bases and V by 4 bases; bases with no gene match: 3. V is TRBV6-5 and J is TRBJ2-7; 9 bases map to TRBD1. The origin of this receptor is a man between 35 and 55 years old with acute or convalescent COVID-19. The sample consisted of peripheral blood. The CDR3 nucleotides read TGTGCCAGCAGTTGGGACAGGGAAACCTACGAGCAGTACTTC. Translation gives CASSWDRETYEQYF.